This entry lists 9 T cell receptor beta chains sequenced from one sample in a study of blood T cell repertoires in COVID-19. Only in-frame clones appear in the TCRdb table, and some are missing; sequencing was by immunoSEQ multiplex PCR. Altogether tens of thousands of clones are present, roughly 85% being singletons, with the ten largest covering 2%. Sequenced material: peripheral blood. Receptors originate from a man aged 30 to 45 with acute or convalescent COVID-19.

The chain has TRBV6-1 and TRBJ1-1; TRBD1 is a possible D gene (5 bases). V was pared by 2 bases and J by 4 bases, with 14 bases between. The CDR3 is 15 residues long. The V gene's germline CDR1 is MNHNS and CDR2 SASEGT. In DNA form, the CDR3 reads TGTGCCAGCAGTGAATTAGTGGGTCAGGGCACTGAAGCTTTCTTT. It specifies CASSELVGQGTEAFF.

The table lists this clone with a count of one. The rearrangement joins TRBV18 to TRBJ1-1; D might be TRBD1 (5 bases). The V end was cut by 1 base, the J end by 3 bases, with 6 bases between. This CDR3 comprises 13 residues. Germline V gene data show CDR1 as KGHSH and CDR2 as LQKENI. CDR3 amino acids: CASSPLRDTEAFF. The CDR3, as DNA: TGTGCCAGCTCACCACTCAGGGACACTGAAGCTTTCTTT.

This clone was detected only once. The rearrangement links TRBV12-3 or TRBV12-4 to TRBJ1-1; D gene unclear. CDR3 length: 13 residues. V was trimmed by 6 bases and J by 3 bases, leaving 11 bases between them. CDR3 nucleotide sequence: TGTGCCAGCAGGAGAGATCGGGACACTGAAGCTTTCTTT. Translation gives CASRRDRDTEAFF.

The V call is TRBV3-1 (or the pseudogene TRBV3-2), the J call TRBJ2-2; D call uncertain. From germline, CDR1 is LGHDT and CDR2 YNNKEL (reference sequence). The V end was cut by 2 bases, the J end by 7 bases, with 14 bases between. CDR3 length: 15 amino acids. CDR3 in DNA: TGTGCCAGCAGCCAATCGGTACAGTGGATCGGGGAGCTGTTTTTT. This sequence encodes CASSQSVQWIGELFF.

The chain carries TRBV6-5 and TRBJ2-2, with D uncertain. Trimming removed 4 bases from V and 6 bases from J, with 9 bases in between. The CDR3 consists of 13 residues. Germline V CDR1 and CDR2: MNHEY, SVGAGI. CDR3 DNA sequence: TGTGCCAGCAGTTGGAGAATAGCCGGGGAGCTGTTTTTT. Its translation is CASSWRIAGELFF.

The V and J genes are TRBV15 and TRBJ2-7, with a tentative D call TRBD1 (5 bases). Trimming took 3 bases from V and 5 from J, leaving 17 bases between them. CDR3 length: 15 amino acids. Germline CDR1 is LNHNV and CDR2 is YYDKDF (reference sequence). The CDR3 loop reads CATSRDPGHANEQYV. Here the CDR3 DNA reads TGTGCCACCAGCAGGGATCCCGGACATGCCAACGAGCAGTACGTC.

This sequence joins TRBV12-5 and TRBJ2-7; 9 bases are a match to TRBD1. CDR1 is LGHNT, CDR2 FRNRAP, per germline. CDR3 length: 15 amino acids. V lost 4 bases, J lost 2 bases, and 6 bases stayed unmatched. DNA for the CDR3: TGTGCTAGTGGTTCTTGGAGACAGGGGGCCTACGAGCAGTACTTC. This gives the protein CASGSWRQGAYEQYF.

The CDR3 region has the DNA TGTGCCAGCAGCGCAAAAATCGACAGGGCAATGGGCACTGAAGCTTTCTTT. It codes for CASSAKIDRAMGTEAFF. V is TRBV11-2 and J is TRBJ1-1, with 7 bases aligning to TRBD1. J was trimmed by 4 bases and V by 5 bases; bases with no gene match: 16. The CDR3 totals 17 residues. Germline assignment: CDR1 SGHAT and CDR2 FQNNGV.

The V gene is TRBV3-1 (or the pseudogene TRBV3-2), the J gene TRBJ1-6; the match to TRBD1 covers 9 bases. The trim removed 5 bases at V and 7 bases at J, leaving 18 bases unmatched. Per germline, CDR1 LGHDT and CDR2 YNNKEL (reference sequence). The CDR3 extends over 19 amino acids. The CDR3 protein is CASSFRDRAGAFRNSPLHF. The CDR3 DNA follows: TGTGCCAGCAGCTTCCGGGACAGGGCCGGTGCGTTTCGGAATTCACCCCTCCACTTT.